These T cell receptor beta chains were read from a single sample in a study of T cells after posttransplantation cyclophosphamide. TCRdb's copy holds only in-frame clones and misses some; the assay was immunoSEQ multiplex PCR. The sample includes some 52,000 clones, 70% to 90% of them seen just once. Sample: PBMCs. The receptors shown here come from a man younger than 45 with a blood cancer, CMV-positive, and with a related stem cell donor. Each CDR3 is given with its conserved first and last residue. D genes are given only for firm matches. Only some rows state a clone size, as once, few, many or a class for expanded clones.

.	TRBV11-3	TRBD2	TRBJ2-1	TGTGCCAGCAGCTCACCGCCTAGCGGGAGTGGGAATGAGCAGTTCTTC	CASSSPPSGSGNEQFF
few	TRBV10-3	.	TRBJ2-7	TGTGCCATCAGTGAGGGTCTAGGACAAGCCTACGAGCAGTACTTC	CAISEGLGQAYEQYF
.	TRBV10-2	.	TRBJ2-5	TGCGCCAGCAGTGATCGAGTACGCGAGACCCAGTACTTC	CASSDRVRETQYF
.	TRBV14	.	TRBJ1-2	TGTGCCAGCAGCCAAGGGTCGGGAGGGGATGGCTACACCTTC	CASSQGSGGDGYTF
.	TRBV10-1	TRBD2	TRBJ2-3	TGCGCCAGCAGTATAGCGGGGCGTGGGGATACGCAGTATTTT	CASSIAGRGDTQYF
.	TRBV9	TRBD2	TRBJ2-1	TGTGCCAGCAGCGGCAGCGGGGCACAGTACAATGAGCAGTTCTTC	CASSGSGAQYNEQFF
.	TRBV7-9	.	TRBJ2-4	TGTGCCAGCAGCTTAGGGCAGGGGCTAGCCAAAAACATTCAGTACTTC	CASSLGQGLAKNIQYF
.	TRBV11-2	.	TRBJ2-7	TGTGCCAGCAGAGCCTTGGACAAGATCTACGAGCAGTACTTC	CASRALDKIYEQYF
.	TRBV6-5	TRBD1	TRBJ1-1	TGTGCCAGCAATAACGCAGGGGGGCAGGGGACTGAAGCTTTCTTT	CASNNAGGQGTEAFF
once	TRBV4-1	TRBD1	TRBJ2-5	TGCGCCAGCAGCCAATTTGCCGGGACAGGGGGGAGGGAGACCCAGTACTTC	CASSQFAGTGGRETQYF
.	TRBV7-2	TRBD2	TRBJ2-7	TGTGCCAGCAGCCCCACTAGCGGGGTGGGCTTTGAGCAGTACTTC	CASSPTSGVGFEQYF
.	TRBV7-2	TRBD2	TRBJ2-3	TGTGCCAGCAGCTCGCGGCCTAGCGGGTCCACAGATACGCAGTATTTT	CASSSRPSGSTDTQYF
.	TRBV19	.	TRBJ1-2	TGTGCCAGTAGAGCAAGAGGAGCGGGCTACACCTTC	CASRARGAGYTF
.	TRBV19	TRBD1	TRBJ2-7	TGTGCCAGTAGTGCAAAGAACAGGGGACCGAGCTCCTACGAGCAGTACTTC	CASSAKNRGPSSYEQYF
.	TRBV2	.	TRBJ1-2	TGTGCCAGCCGTCGGGGGAATGGCTACACCTTC	CASRRGNGYTF
once	TRBV11-1	.	TRBJ1-1	TGTGCCAGCAGTTCTGTGCGGGTTGAAGCTTTCTTT	CASSSVRVEAFF
.	TRBV9	.	TRBJ2-2	TGTGCCAGCAGCGTTTTTCGGGAGTCGACCGGGGAGCTGTTTTTT	CASSVFRESTGELFF
.	TRBV6-6	TRBD1	TRBJ2-7	TGTGCCAGCAGTTTTGGGACAGGGGGCGAGCAGTACTTC	CASSFGTGGEQYF
.	TRBV19	.	TRBJ1-3	TGTGCCAGTACCCGGGGGGGCTCTGGAAACACCATATATTTT	CASTRGGSGNTIYF
.	TRBV6-6	TRBD2	TRBJ2-3	TGTGCCAGCAGTTCCCCCCGGACTAGCGGCACAGATACGCAGTATTTT	CASSSPRTSGTDTQYF
once	TRBV5-1	.	TRBJ2-1	TGCGCCAGCAGCTTGGGTCAGGGGGGAGGAGGGGAGCAGTTCTTC	CASSLGQGGGGEQFF
.	TRBV19	.	TRBJ2-2	TGTGCCAGTAGTATAGCGGCAGCACAGGGCGGGGAGCTGTTTTTT	CASSIAAAQGGELFF
.	TRBV6-5	TRBD2	TRBJ2-7	TGTGCCAGCAGTTACGGGCTAGCGGGGGAGCAGTACTTC	CASSYGLAGEQYF
.	TRBV6-5	TRBD1	TRBJ1-1	TGTGCCAGCAGCCAACAGGGGGAAGGCACTGAAGCTTTCTTT	CASSQQGEGTEAFF
.	TRBV7-2	.	TRBJ1-1	TGTGCCAGCAGCCGGGATATCCGTGTGAGGGAGAACACTGAAGCTTTCTTT	CASSRDIRVRENTEAFF